One T cell receptor (beta chain) is described in this entry. No cognate antigen has been identified for it. One end of the junction is discordant with germline, which a read error may explain. The CDR3 sequence holds 12 residues, the cysteine and phenylalanine included. Only the CDR3 region is kept as DNA, spanning 36 bases read in frame from base 1. This entry belongs to a study of regulatory and conventional T cells in breast cancer (dated by TCRdb to between 2015 and 2016). The library was prepared using PCR. The listed sequencing device is Illumina MiSeq. The raw public reads went through TCRdb reprocessing: fastp at Q25, MiXCR clone calling, in-frame beta chains kept. Each CDR3 protein gets just one entry, which takes the most common genes and DNA from the rows behind it. The sample table holds more than 15,000 distinct CDR3 sequences, of which 25% to 40% were seen once. Jointly, the top ten make up 1.5% to 2% of the sample.

This receptor chain uses TRBV12-3 or TRBV12-4 and TRBJ2-1; the D match is possibly TRBD1 or TRBD2, with 5 bases aligned in each. Sequences were obtained from conventional T cells from blood. The receptor was isolated from a female donor in good health. CDR3 protein: CASSPDQGEQIF. The DNA sequence follows: TGTGCCAGCAGCCCCGACCAGGGAGAGCAGATCTTC.